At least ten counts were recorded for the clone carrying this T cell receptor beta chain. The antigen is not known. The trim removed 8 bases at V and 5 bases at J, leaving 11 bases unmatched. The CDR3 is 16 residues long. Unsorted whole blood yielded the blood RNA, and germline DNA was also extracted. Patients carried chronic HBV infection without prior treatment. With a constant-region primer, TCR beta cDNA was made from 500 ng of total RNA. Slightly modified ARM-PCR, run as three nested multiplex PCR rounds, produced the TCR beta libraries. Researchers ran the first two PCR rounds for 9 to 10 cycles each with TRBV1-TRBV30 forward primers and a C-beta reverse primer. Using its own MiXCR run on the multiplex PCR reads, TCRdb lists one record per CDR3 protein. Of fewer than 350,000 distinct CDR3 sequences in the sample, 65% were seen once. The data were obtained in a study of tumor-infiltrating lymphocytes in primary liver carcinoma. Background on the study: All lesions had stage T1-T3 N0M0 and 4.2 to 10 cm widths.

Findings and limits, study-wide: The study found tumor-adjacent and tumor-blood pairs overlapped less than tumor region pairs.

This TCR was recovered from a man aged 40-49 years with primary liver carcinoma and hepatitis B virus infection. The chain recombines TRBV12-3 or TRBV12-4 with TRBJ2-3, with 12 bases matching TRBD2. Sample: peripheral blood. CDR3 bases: TGTGCCAGCTGTCCGGGACTAGCGGGCCCGGGAGATACGCAGTATTTT. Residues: CASCPGLAGPGDTQYF.